Here is one T cell receptor beta chain with its context. Its target is unknown. The entry originates in a study of T cell responses to AZD1222 COVID-19 vaccine. For the study at large: Pooled samples include second doses given at about 4 or 12 weeks. Broader study findings: Females made up more of the donors, who were largely white British, and clonal diversity may have come out too low. There were vaccine-associated CD4 TCRs across spike, dominant at 160-218 and 743-854.

Sequencing was performed with immunoSEQ multiplex PCR; in TCRdb, only in-frame clones are kept and a portion is missing. The data contain 150,000 or so clones, roughly 90% of them singletons. V shed 1 base, J shed 2 bases, and the junction held 5 bases outside the gene matches. CDR1 and CDR2 (germline): SGHAT, FQNNGV. The CDR3 covers 16 residues. The specimen comprised peripheral blood, sampled on day 0 of AZD1222 vaccination. The origin of this receptor is an adult in good health. The chain has TRBV11-2 and TRBJ2-5; 9 nucleotides match TRBD2. The CDR3 nucleotides are TGTGCCAGCAGCTTAGGGTCGCTAGCGGGGCAAGAGACCCAGTACTTC. Encoded protein: CASSLGSLAGQETQYF.